The text below deals with one T cell receptor (beta chain). Its target is unknown. Some clones are missing from TCRdb's copy, which holds only in-frame ones; the method was immunoSEQ multiplex PCR. The sample yields fewer than 7,500 clones, roughly 80% seen once. This specimen comes from a study of PD-1 blockade in classical Hodgkin lymphoma. General study points: Patients excluded were those beginning nivolumab under 1 year after ASCT. Whereas CD4+ TCR diversity had risen significantly by C4D1, CD8+ TCR diversity had not. Factors driving the repertoire differences, possibly disease activity or prior therapy, remain undefined.

V lost 7 bases and J 9 bases, leaving 22 bases between the germline ends. The CDR3 runs 16 residues. Germline values: CDR1 SGHNT, CDR2 YENEEA. Autologous stem cell transplantation was followed by relapse in every patient, and brentuximab vedotin exposure varied. The best responses consisted of complete response, partial response or progressive disease. The sequence was collected from a human donor with classical Hodgkin lymphoma. The source material was peripheral blood mononuclear cells (PBMCs), sampled at baseline. V and J are TRBV11-3 and TRBJ1-6; D ambiguous. DNA of the CDR3: TGTGCCAGCACCTCTGGTCTAGGGATAGAGGTTTCACCCCTCCACTTT. This codes for CASTSGLGIEVSPLHF.